The rows below give T cell receptor beta chains drawn from one sample of a study of PD-L1 blockade in urothelial cancer. This table comes from immunoSEQ multiplex PCR, and its TCRdb copy is limited to in-frame clones, with some not included. The table includes about 87,000 clones, 84% detected once. Sequences were derived from PBMCs, sampled around atezolizumab (anti-PD-L1) treatment. The receptors come from a man in his 60s with urothelial cancer. The CDR3 runs from the conserved cysteine through the conserved F or W. A D gene is named only where the DNA matches it firmly. Size tells how often a clone was seen (once, few, many) or the class of an expanded clone, and some rows leave it out.

clone size | J gene | D gene | V gene | CDR3 protein | CDR3 DNA
. | TRBJ2-1 | TRBD1 | TRBV11-3 | CASSLWDRGYNEQFF | TGTGCCAGCAGCTTATGGGACAGGGGTTACAATGAGCAGTTCTTC
. | TRBJ2-7 | . | TRBV4-3 | CASSQDGDATYEQYF | TGCGCCAGCAGCCAAGACGGAGACGCCACCTACGAGCAGTACTTC
. | TRBJ2-5 | TRBD2 | TRBV5-4 | CASTLAGGRETQYF | TGTGCCAGCACCCTAGCGGGAGGTAGGGAGACCCAGTACTTC
. | TRBJ2-1 | TRBD2 | TRBV6-5 | CASSSAGTSGKFEQFF | TGTGCCAGCAGTTCCGCCGGGACTAGCGGGAAGTTTGAGCAGTTCTTC
. | TRBJ1-5 | . | TRBV6-5 | CASSESGGNQPQHF | TGTGCCAGCAGTGAATCCGGGGGAAATCAGCCCCAGCATTTT
. | TRBJ2-5 | TRBD2 | TRBV7-9 | CASSGSGSAQYF | TGTGCCAGCAGCGGTAGCGGGAGCGCCCAGTACTTC
. | TRBJ2-7 | TRBD2 | TRBV5-6 | CASSLAGGTYEQYF | TGTGCCAGCAGCTTAGCGGGAGGAACCTACGAGCAGTACTTC
. | TRBJ1-2 | TRBD1 | TRBV6-5 | CASSPRGQGLYGYTF | TGTGCCAGCAGTCCACGAGGACAGGGACTCTATGGCTACACCTTC
. | TRBJ1-5 | . | TRBV6-5 | CASSYGSGGNQPQHF | TGTGCCAGCAGTTATGGCAGCGGGGGCAATCAGCCCCAGCATTTT
. | TRBJ2-1 | TRBD1 | TRBV11-2 | CASSLGTGGYEQFF | TGTGCCAGCAGCTTAGGTACAGGGGGCTATGAGCAGTTCTTC
. | TRBJ1-1 | . | TRBV7-9 | CASSALNGDTEAFF | TGTGCCAGCAGCGCGCTAAACGGGGACACTGAAGCTTTCTTT
. | TRBJ2-3 | TRBD2 | TRBV6-6 | CASSPRGGARADTQYF | TGTGCCAGCAGTCCACGGGGGGGGGCGCGTGCAGATACGCAGTATTTT
. | TRBJ1-5 | . | TRBV15 | CATSYELSNQPQHF | TGTGCCACCAGCTATGAACTAAGCAATCAGCCCCAGCATTTT
. | TRBJ2-7 | . | TRBV6-6 | CASSRIGGAYEQYF | TGTGCCAGCAGTCGCATCGGGGGTGCCTACGAGCAGTACTTC
once | TRBJ1-2 | . | TRBV7-8 | CASSLVLGSRQGGYTF | TGTGCCAGCAGCTTAGTCTTAGGCAGCCGGCAGGGGGGCTACACCTTC
few | TRBJ2-1 | TRBD2 | TRBV4-2 | CASSQASRGLAGNEQFF | TGTGCCAGCAGCCAAGCGTCTCGGGGACTAGCGGGAAATGAGCAGTTCTTC
. | TRBJ2-7 | TRBD2 | TRBV5-1 | CASSLAGGSIYEQYF | TGCGCCAGCAGCTTGGCCGGGGGGAGCATCTACGAGCAGTACTTC
. | TRBJ2-1 | TRBD2 | TRBV14 | CASSPVAGGRGNEQFF | TGTGCCAGCAGCCCAGTAGCGGGAGGGAGGGGTAATGAGCAGTTCTTC
. | TRBJ2-1 | TRBD2 | TRBV19 | CASSIVGLAGGREQFF | TGTGCCAGTAGTATAGTCGGGCTAGCGGGAGGCCGCGAGCAGTTCTTC
. | TRBJ2-1 | . | TRBV10-3 | CAISSGATGNEQFF | TGTGCCATCAGCTCTGGGGCCACGGGCAATGAGCAGTTCTTC
. | TRBJ1-2 | TRBD1 | TRBV7-2 | CASSLAGTGNYGYTF | TGTGCCAGCAGCTTGGCCGGGACAGGGAACTATGGCTACACCTTC
once | TRBJ2-5 | . | TRBV28 | CASSSGEYQETQYF | TGTGCCAGCAGTTCCGGGGAGTACCAAGAGACCCAGTACTTC
. | TRBJ2-3 | . | TRBV5-6 | CASSHGYSGGGTDTQYF | TGTGCCAGCAGCCACGGATATAGCGGAGGGGGCACAGATACGCAGTATTTT
. | TRBJ2-1 | . | TRBV7-6 | CASSPEAGYNEQFF | TGTGCCAGCAGCCCAGAGGCCGGCTACAATGAGCAGTTCTTC
many | TRBJ2-7 | . | TRBV10-2 | CASSSSYEQYF | TGCGCCAGCAGTTCGTCTTACGAGCAGTACTTC
. | TRBJ2-1 | TRBD2 | TRBV7-2 | CASSPRVSGRTYNEQFF | TGTGCCAGCAGCCCCAGGGTCAGCGGGAGGACGTACAATGAGCAGTTCTTC
. | TRBJ2-3 | TRBD2 | TRBV5-1 | CASSMTSGASPDTQYF | TGCGCCAGCAGCATGACTAGCGGGGCGAGCCCAGATACGCAGTATTTT
. | TRBJ2-1 | . | TRBV7-2 | CASRRRTGGINEQFF | TGTGCCAGCAGGAGACGGACTGGAGGAATCAATGAGCAGTTCTTC
. | TRBJ2-5 | . | TRBV5-1 | CASSLGRGYQETQYF | TGCGCCAGCAGCTTGGGAAGAGGCTACCAAGAGACCCAGTACTTC
. | TRBJ2-7 | TRBD2 | TRBV13 | CASSKRPLAGGHYEQYF | TGTGCCAGCAGCAAAAGACCATTAGCGGGAGGGCACTACGAGCAGTACTTC
. | TRBJ2-1 | TRBD2 | TRBV5-6 | CASGSSGISYNEQFF | TGTGCCAGCGGATCGAGCGGGATCTCCTACAATGAGCAGTTCTTC
. | TRBJ2-5 | TRBD2 | TRBV2 | CASSITSGGGETQYF | TGTGCCAGCAGCATTACTAGCGGGGGTGGGGAGACCCAGTACTTC
. | TRBJ2-7 | TRBD2 | TRBV6-5 | CASSLTGTSGYEQYF | TGTGCCAGCAGTCTTACCGGGACTAGCGGTTACGAGCAGTACTTC
. | TRBJ1-1 | . | TRBV6-6 | CASSWGTLNTEAFF | TGTGCCAGCAGTTGGGGCACCCTGAACACTGAAGCTTTCTTT
. | TRBJ2-5 | . | TRBV29-1 | CSVEGTVGTQYF | TGCAGCGTTGAAGGGACAGTAGGTACCCAGTACTTC
. | TRBJ1-2 | TRBD1 | TRBV28 | CASSSPGTGYGYTF | TGTGCCAGCAGTTCTCCCGGGACAGGGTATGGCTACACCTTC
. | TRBJ2-7 | . | TRBV7-2 | CASSRHAEQYF | TGTGCCAGCAGCCGACACGCCGAGCAGTACTTC
. | TRBJ1-3 | . | TRBV28 | CASSLHRQNSGNTIYF | TGTGCCAGCAGTTTACACCGACAGAATTCTGGAAACACCATATATTTT
. | TRBJ1-2 | . | TRBV4-3 | CASSPRTDQVFYGYTF | TGCGCCAGCAGCCCCCGGACAGATCAAGTTTTCTATGGCTACACCTTC
. | TRBJ2-3 | . | TRBV7-2 | CASSSPWRGLTDTQYF | TGTGCCAGCAGCTCCCCGTGGCGGGGGCTTACAGATACGCAGTATTTT